This T cell receptor beta chain comes out of a study of blood T cell repertoires in COVID-19. Some clones are missing from TCRdb's copy, which holds only in-frame ones; the method was immunoSEQ multiplex PCR. This sample has some 220,000 clones, with 75% to 90% found just once. CDR3 length: 14 amino acids. V dropped 4 bases and J dropped 2; count of bases not matched to a gene: 4. Germline lookup yields CDR1 SQVTM and CDR2 ANQGSEA. The V gene is TRBV29-1, the J gene TRBJ1-2; 10 nucleotides agree with TRBD1. The specimen was peripheral blood. The TCR was taken from a woman aged 65 to 85 with COVID-19, enrolled during active disease. CDR3 coding DNA: TGCAGCGTTGTAGGACAGGGGGAGAACTATGGCTACACCTTC. This translates into CSVVGQGENYGYTF. The complete variable domain, with remaining parts taken from reference TRBV29-1 and TRBJ1-2, reads SAVISQKPSRDICQRGTSLTIQCQVDSQVTMMFWYRQQPGQSLTLIATANQGSEATYESGFVIDKFPISRPNLTFSTLTVSNMSPEDSSIYLCSVVGQGENYGYTFGSGTRLTVV.